The present T cell receptor beta chain was sequenced within a study of technical replicates of blood from a handful of donors. This clone appeared a few times. With 3 bases removed from V and 3 bases from J, the gap between germline ends came to 9 bases. The CDR3 sequence is 13 residues long. From germline, CDR1 is SGHTA and CDR2 FQGNSA. Assay: immunoSEQ multiplex PCR; the TCRdb copy retains only in-frame clones and omits some. The sample shows tens of thousands of clones, roughly 86% of them seen only once. This sequence was found in a human donor in good health. Some clones in this sample may be carry-over from other donors' samples. The chain carries TRBV7-2 and TRBJ2-7, with D possibly being TRBD1 (6 bases). Sequencing was carried out using PBMCs. Written as DNA, the CDR3 is TGTGCCAGCAGCTTCGGACAGAACTACGAGCAGTACTTC. This translates into CASSFGQNYEQYF.